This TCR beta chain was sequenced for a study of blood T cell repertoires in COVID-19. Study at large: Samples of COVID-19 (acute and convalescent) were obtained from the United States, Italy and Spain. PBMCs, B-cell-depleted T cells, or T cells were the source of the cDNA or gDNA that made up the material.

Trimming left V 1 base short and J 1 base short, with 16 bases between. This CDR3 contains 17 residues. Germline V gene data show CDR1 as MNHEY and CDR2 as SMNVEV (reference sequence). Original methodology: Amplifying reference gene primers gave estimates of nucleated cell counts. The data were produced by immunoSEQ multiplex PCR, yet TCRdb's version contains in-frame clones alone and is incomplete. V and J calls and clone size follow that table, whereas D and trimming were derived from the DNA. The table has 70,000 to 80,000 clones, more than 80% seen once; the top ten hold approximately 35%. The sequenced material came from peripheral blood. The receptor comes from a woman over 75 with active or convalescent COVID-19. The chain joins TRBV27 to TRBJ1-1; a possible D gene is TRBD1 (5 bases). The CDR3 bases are TGTGCCAGCAGTTTATACCCCCGGAGGGGAAGGAACACTGAAGCTTTCTTT. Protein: CASSLYPRRGRNTEAFF.